These 26 T cell receptor beta chains were all obtained from the same sample, sequenced in a study of T cell responses to AZD1222 COVID-19 vaccine. Here immunoSEQ multiplex PCR was the method, and the copy in TCRdb shows in-frame clones only, minus some. The sample shows fewer than 150,000 clones, about 89% of them seen only once. The specimen was peripheral blood, collected 28 days after the second AZD1222 dose. Receptor source: an adult who received the AZD1222 COVID-19 vaccine.

The V call is TRBV19, the J call TRBJ1-2; D gene ambiguous. Per germline, CDR1 LNHDA and CDR2 SQIVND (reference sequence). The germline V and J ends were trimmed by 1 base and 5 bases, with 8 bases remaining between them. The CDR3 totals 13 residues. The CDR3 bases are TGTGCCAGTAGTATAGCGGGCCTTTATGGCTACACCTTC. Translation gives CASSIAGLYGYTF.

This chain joins TRBV9 and TRBJ2-7; the D gene is possibly TRBD2 (6 bases). The V gene's germline CDR1 is SGDLS and CDR2 YYNGEE. V dropped 0 bases and J dropped 2 bases, with 9 bases sitting between them. The CDR3 consists of 14 residues. The CDR3 here is CASSVGGGTYEQYF. In nucleotides, the CDR3 is TGTGCCAGCAGCGTAGGTGGGGGGACCTACGAGCAGTACTTC.

This clone has ten or more counts. The J gene is TRBJ1-2, the V gene TRBV7-5; the D call TRBD1 from the table was never checked on the DNA. TRBV7-5 is listed as a pseudogene. CDR3 length: 15 residues. CDR3 protein: CAARTGGCGLDGYTF. Written as DNA, the CDR3 is TGTGCCGCCCGGACAGGGGGCTGCGGGCTTGATGGCTACACCTTC.

V usage is TRBV4-1 and J usage is TRBJ1-2; maybe TRBD1 (5 bases). V gave up 0 bases and J gave up 7 bases, with 18 bases separating them. This CDR3 comprises 16 residues. Germline values: CDR1 MGHRA, CDR2 YSYEKL. The CDR3 DNA reads TGCGCCAGCAGCCAAGATGGTGGCCGGGGGTCCCGTGGCTACACCTTC. Protein sequence: CASSQDGGRGSRGYTF.

The genes are TRBV9 and TRBJ1-1; TRBD1 is a possible D gene (5 bases). Germline-derived CDR1 and CDR2 are SGDLS and YYNGEE. This CDR3 is 14 amino acids long. V lost 2 bases to trimming and J lost 4 bases, with 12 bases between them. CDR3 sequence reads: CASSVAGGGTEAFF. CDR3 sequence (DNA): TGTGCCAGCAGCGTTGCGGGGGGGGGCACTGAAGCTTTCTTT.

This clone was observed a single time. The rearrangement uses TRBV15 and TRBJ1-1, with D perhaps TRBD1 (5 bases). V was shortened by 8 bases and J by 1 base, with 17 bases between the two germline ends. This CDR3 spans 15 amino acids. Looked up from germline, CDR1 is LNHNV and CDR2 is YYDKDF (reference sequence). CDR3 nucleotides: TGTGCCACCCGACCGGGGCGGGGGGGGAACACTGAAGCTTTCTTT. The encoded protein is CATRPGRGGNTEAFF.

V and J are TRBV5-6 and TRBJ1-2; possible D gene TRBD1, 6 bases. Germline-derived CDR1 and CDR2 are SGHDT and YYEEEE. V lost 0 bases and J lost 8, with 14 bases in between. The CDR3 has 14 residues. The CDR3: CASSLDTGLGGYTF. DNA for the CDR3: TGTGCCAGCAGCTTGGACACAGGGCTGGGGGGCTACACCTTC.

As for this clone: The junction does not match germline at one end; this may be a read error. The chain combines TRBV27 with TRBJ2-1; 10 bases fit TRBD2. Germline-derived CDR1 and CDR2 are MNHEY and SMNVEV (reference sequence). This CDR3 has 18 residues. The CDR3: CAGSFRLAGSRSYNEQFF. In DNA, the CDR3 is TGTGCCGGCAGTTTTCGACTAGCGGGTTCCCGCTCCTACAATGAGCAGTTCTTC.

V gene TRBV9 combines with J gene TRBJ1-2, with D possibly being TRBD1 (5 bases). This CDR3 has 14 residues. Germline V CDR1 and CDR2: SGDLS, YYNGEE. The ends were cut back, 4 bases at V and 8 bases at J, with 18 bases in the middle. CDR3 sequence: CASSLSGQGEGYTF. CDR3 bases: TGTGCCAGCAGCTTAAGCGGGCAGGGCGAGGGCTACACCTTC.

Comments on this clone: The junction does not match germline at one end; this may be a read error. The V call is TRBV19, the J call TRBJ1-2, with 9 nucleotides matching TRBD1. The CDR3 runs to 14 residues. The germline V gene has CDR1 LNHDA and CDR2 SQIVND (reference sequence). CDR3 sequence reads: CASTIQGARYGYTF. CDR3 bases: TGTGCCAGTACTATACAGGGGGCGCGCTATGGCTACACCTTC.

The chain combines TRBV5-6 with TRBJ2-3; TRBD2 is a possible D gene (7 bases). Germline CDR1 reads SGHDT; CDR2 reads YYEEEE. With 2 bases removed from V and 1 base from J, the gap between germline ends came to 11 bases. The CDR3 totals 15 residues. CDR3 region: CASSLTGGGTDTQYF. The CDR3 DNA sequence: TGTGCCAGCAGCTTAACGGGGGGCGGCACAGATACGCAGTATTTT.

The chain carries TRBV19 and TRBJ1-1, with 9 bases matching TRBD1. The V gene's germline CDR1 is LNHDA and CDR2 SQIVND (reference sequence). Trimming cost V 5 bases and J 1 base; bases outside gene matches: 5. The CDR3 extends over 15 amino acids. The CDR3 region has the DNA TGTGCCAGTAGTCCGGGACAGGGATCGAACACTGAAGCTTTCTTT. Protein: CASSPGQGSNTEAFF.

The chain uses TRBV6-6 and TRBJ2-2; D not resolved. The germline CDR1 and CDR2 sequences are MNHNY and SVGAGI (reference sequence). This CDR3 contains 13 residues. Between the trimmed V and J ends, which lost 4 bases and 1 base, there was a span of 4 bases. Here the CDR3 reads CASSLWNTGELFF. CDR3 nucleotides: TGTGCCAGCAGTTTATGGAACACCGGGGAGCTGTTTTTT.

The chain links TRBV7-2 to TRBJ2-5; tentatively, D is TRBD2 (6 bases). Per germline, CDR1 SGHTA and CDR2 FQGNSA. The V end lost 1 base, the J end lost 7 bases, and 10 bases lay between the germline ends. The CDR3 has 13 amino acids. DNA of the CDR3: TGTGCCAGCAGCTTAGGGCGGCGGGGGACCCAGTACTTC. This gives the protein CASSLGRRGTQYF.

The chain has TRBV6-5 and TRBJ1-2; 9 bases map to TRBD1. Germline loops: CDR1 MNHEY, CDR2 SVGAGI. The CDR3 covers 12 residues. J lost 7 bases, V lost 8 bases, and 5 bases had no gene match. The CDR3 is CASRRDRVGYTF. The DNA for the CDR3 is TGTGCCAGCCGTCGGGACAGGGTTGGCTACACCTTC.

The genes are TRBV4-1 and TRBJ2-1; 8 positions agree with TRBD2. Germline V CDR1 and CDR2: MGHRA, YSYEKL. V gave up 2 bases and J gave up 4 bases; unmatched junction bases: 7. The CDR3 covers 16 residues. DNA of the CDR3: TGCGCCAGCAGCCAACCGACTAAGCGGGGGTACAATGAGCAGTTCTTC. Residues: CASSQPTKRGYNEQFF.

This clone was counted once. The J gene is TRBJ1-2, the V gene TRBV7-6, with D possibly matching TRBD1 (5 bases). This CDR3 is built from 15 residues. In germline, CDR1 is SGHVS, CDR2 FNYEAQ. The V end lost 2 bases, the J end lost 4 bases, and 14 bases lay between the germline ends. CDR3 loop: CASSLYAGQAYGYTF. DNA for the CDR3: TGTGCCAGCAGCTTATATGCAGGGCAGGCCTATGGCTACACCTTC.

The V call is TRBV5-1, the J call TRBJ1-6; D is ambiguous. Deletions cut 1 base from V and 7 bases from J, with 15 bases between. The CDR3 consists of 16 residues. In germline, CDR1 is SGHRS, CDR2 YFSETQ. The CDR3, as DNA: TGCGCCAGCAGCTTGACCCCCCCGGGCCTAAATTCACCCCTCCACTTT. It yields the protein CASSLTPPGLNSPLHF.

The chain employs TRBV7-9 and TRBJ2-7; TRBD2 might be the D (5 bases). CDR3 length: 14 amino acids. Germline V gene sequence: CDR1 SEHNR, CDR2 FQNEAQ (reference sequence). Trimming left V 2 bases short and J 3 bases short, with 11 bases between. This CDR3 reads CASSLTSGFYEQYF. In DNA form, the CDR3 reads TGTGCCAGCAGCTTAACGTCGGGGTTCTACGAGCAGTACTTC.

The chain links TRBV29-1 to TRBJ1-1; D perhaps matches TRBD1 (5 bases). V was clipped by 0 bases and J by 8 bases, with 7 bases between them. The CDR3 consists of 11 residues. Germline V lookup: CDR1 SQVTM, CDR2 ANQGSEA. CDR3 residues: CSVEETAEAFF. In DNA, the CDR3 is TGCAGCGTTGAAGAGACAGCAGAAGCTTTCTTT.

The rearrangement links TRBV28 to TRBJ2-6; 10 positions agree with TRBD1. The CDR3 is 15 residues long. The J segment lost 12 bases and the V segment lost 4 bases, leaving 9 bases of the junction unmatched. Germline V gene sequence: CDR1 MDHEN, CDR2 SYDVKM. Here the CDR3 DNA reads TGTGCCAGCAGTTCAGGGACAGGGGCTGGTAGCGTCCTGACTTTC. Translation gives CASSSGTGAGSVLTF. Based on the CDR3 plus reference TRBV28 and TRBJ2-6, the full variable domain is DVKVTQSSRYLVKRTGEKVFLECVQDMDHENMFWYRQDPGLGLRLIYFSYDVKMKEKGDIPEGYSVSREKKERFSLILESASTNQTSMYLCASSSGTGAGSVLTFGAGSRLTVL.

This chain links TRBV5-1 with TRBJ2-7, with D maybe TRBD1 (6 bases). CDR1 SGHRS and CDR2 YFSETQ come from the germline V gene. The CDR3 is 17 amino acids. Trimming took off 3 bases at V and 0 bases at J, with 19 bases between the two ends. DNA of the CDR3: TGCGCCAGCAGCTCGCAGTGGGGGCCCTCGAGCTCCTACGAGCAGTACTTC. Its translation: CASSSQWGPSSSYEQYF.

The chain carries TRBV18 and TRBJ1-5; 7 positions agree with TRBD1. Germline-derived CDR1 and CDR2 are KGHSH and LQKENI. Trimming cost V 6 bases and J 5 bases; bases outside gene matches: 10. The CDR3 is made up of 15 amino acids. CDR3 protein: CASSSRQGLHQPQHF. As DNA, the CDR3 is TGTGCCAGCTCTTCTCGACAGGGCTTACATCAGCCCCAGCATTTT.

This clone was seen a few times. The V call is TRBV29-1, the J call TRBJ2-2, with 9 positions matching TRBD1. Germline V CDR1 and CDR2: SQVTM, ANQGSEA. Trimming took 7 bases from V and 6 from J; bases not matched to a gene: 6. This CDR3 contains 13 residues. CDR3 bases: TGCAGCGCCGGGACAGGGATCCCCGGGGAGCTGTTTTTT. The encoded protein is CSAGTGIPGELFF.

The rearrangement links TRBV7-3 to TRBJ1-1, with D possibly matching TRBD1 (6 bases). Germline lookup yields CDR1 SGHTA and CDR2 FQGTGA. V was shortened by 6 bases and J by 1 base, with 9 bases between the two germline ends. The CDR3 is made up of 13 amino acids. CDR3 sequence: CASREQGNTEAFF. The CDR3 DNA reads TGTGCCAGCAGGGAACAGGGGAACACTGAAGCTTTCTTT.

Note on this clone: At one end, the junction sequence differs from germline, possibly due to a read error. Here the CDR3 reads CASGRGEQLF. CDR3 nucleotide sequence: TGTGCCAGTGGAAGGGGTGAGCAGCTCTTC. The chain recombines TRBV2 with TRBJ2-1; possible D gene TRBD1, 5 bases. Per germline, CDR1 SNHLY and CDR2 FYNNEI. The CDR3 has 10 amino acids.